This T cell receptor (beta chain) was profiled in a study of lymphopenia after photon versus proton radiotherapy. Study conclusions and caveats: Under photons, naive T cells and diversity fell while effector/memory populations rose.

Details on this clone: Its specificity is unknown.

There are 15 residues in the CDR3. The V end was cut by 6 bases, the J end by 8 bases, with 21 bases between. CDR1 and CDR2 from the germline V gene are MNHEY and SMNVEV (reference sequence). Libraries were prepared by immunoSEQ multiplex PCR; TCRdb keeps only in-frame clonotypes and omits some of them. The sample comprises some 70,000 clones, more than 75% of which are singletons, and 10% to 12% rests with the top ten. The V gene is TRBV27, the J gene TRBJ2-3, with TRBD2 as a possible D gene (6 bases). This clonotype was sampled from an elderly man with esophageal cancer. The sequenced sample was peripheral blood, obtained from a patient treated with proton-based radiotherapy. The DNA for the CDR3 is TGTGCCAGCAGCCGGGGACTGGAAAGGGCAGGTACGCAGTATTTT. Protein product: CASSRGLERAGTQYF.